One and the same sample provided the 4 T cell receptor beta chains below, sequenced in a study of blood T cell repertoires in COVID-19. The method was immunoSEQ multiplex PCR; TCRdb's version includes in-frame clones alone and lacks a portion of them. This table has about 190,000 clones, about 89% appearing once. The sample was peripheral blood. The receptors come from a middle-aged man with acute or convalescent COVID-19.

The chain uses TRBV19 and TRBJ2-3, with 9 bases fitting TRBD2. This CDR3 has 16 residues. Germline loops: CDR1 LNHDA, CDR2 SQIVND (reference sequence). V lost 6 bases and J lost 2; bases outside the gene matches: 9. The CDR3 nucleotides read TGTGCCAGTAGCATGACTAGCGGAAAAATCACAGATACGCAGTATTTT. It is translated as CASSMTSGKITDTQYF.

This clone was recorded only once. This rearrangement joins TRBV7-2 to TRBJ2-7; possible D gene TRBD2, 6 bases. The germline V and J ends were trimmed by 5 bases and 2 bases, with 13 bases remaining between them. CDR3 length: 14 amino acids. CDR1 and CDR2 from the germline V gene are SGHTA and FQGNSA. DNA of the CDR3: TGTGCCAGCAGCCACGGGGGACTGGCCTACGAGCAGTACTTC. Protein product: CASSHGGLAYEQYF. The entire variable domain, with the rest obtained from reference TRBV7-2 and TRBJ2-7, is as follows: GAGVSQSPSNKVTEKGKDVELRCDPISGHTALYWYRQSLGQGLEFLIYFQGNSAPDKSGLPSDRFSAERTGGSVSTLTIQRTQQEDSAVYLCASSHGGLAYEQYFGPGTRLTVT.

V and J are TRBV7-9 and TRBJ2-3, with 7 bases identical to TRBD1. The CDR3 has 15 residues. The germline V gene encodes CDR1 SEHNR and CDR2 FQNEAQ (reference sequence). The junction had 7 bases not matched to a gene; V was cut back by 5 bases and J by 2 bases. The chain's CDR3 is CASSHDRAFTDTQYF. The CDR3 coding sequence is TGTGCCAGCAGCCACGACAGGGCCTTCACAGATACGCAGTATTTT.

The gene calls are TRBV6-5 and TRBJ2-3; TRBD1 matches at 7 bases. Germline V gene sequence: CDR1 MNHEY, CDR2 SVGAGI. V was clipped by 7 bases and J by 3 bases; unmatched bases: 7. This CDR3 has 14 residues. The chain's CDR3 is CASTDRARTDTQYF. The CDR3 DNA sequence: TGTGCCAGCACCGACAGGGCAAGGACAGATACGCAGTATTTT.